These 32 T cell receptor beta chains share one sample of origin, sequenced in a study of CD8 T cells in ankylosing spondylitis. Notes on the study in general: A TCR beta motif made of under 10 highly homologous variants seemed typical of ankylosing spondylitis blood.

Using its own MiXCR run on the 5' RACE reads, TCRdb lists one record per CDR3 protein. The data contain about 500,000 distinct CDR3 sequences, about 5.7% of them singletons. Their recognized antigens are unknown. The sequencing input was blood, either unsorted or a sorted T cell fraction (not recorded which). The receptors stem from a male donor with ankylosing spondylitis.

This clonotype was seen many times. The rearrangement joins TRBV7-3 to TRBJ2-1, with D possibly TRBD2 on 7 matching bases. The V end lost 5 bases, the J end lost 4 bases, and 18 bases lay between the germline ends. Germline assignment: CDR1 SGHTA and CDR2 FQGTGA. The CDR3 spans 16 residues. The CDR3 DNA sequence: TGTGCCAGCAGCAGACAGGCGGGGGTCCCTTACAATGAGCAGTTCTTC. This sequence encodes CASSRQAGVPYNEQFF.

In its sample, this clonotype was seen many times. The V and J genes are TRBV11-2 and TRBJ1-6; possible D gene TRBD1, 6 bases. The germline V and J ends were trimmed by 5 bases and 0 bases, with 17 bases remaining between them. CDR3 length: 18 residues. Germline-derived CDR1 and CDR2 are SGHAT and FQNNGV. The CDR3 sequence: CASSPPRGPYSYNSPLHF. CDR3 sequence (DNA): TGTGCCAGCAGCCCCCCCCGGGGGCCTTACTCCTATAATTCACCCCTCCACTTT.

In this sample, this clonotype turned up many times. The J gene is TRBJ1-1, the V gene TRBV6-1; TRBD1 might be the D (6 bases). In germline, CDR1 is MNHNS, CDR2 SASEGT. The CDR3 extends over 13 amino acids. V shed 7 bases and J shed 5 bases, with 14 bases lying between them. CDR3 in DNA: TGTGCCAGCACCAGGTGGCAGGGGACTGAAGCTTTCTTT. As protein: CASTRWQGTEAFF.

This clonotype showed up many times. A junction boundary mismatches the germline segment, possibly from a read error. The chain uses TRBV7-2 and TRBJ1-2; the D gene is possibly TRBD1 (6 bases). The germline CDR1 and CDR2 sequences are SGHTA and FQGNSA. The CDR3 is 14 amino acids. The CDR3 reads CASSLAGGAYGYTF. The CDR3 DNA follows: TGTGCCAGCAGCCTAGCGGGGGGCGCTTATGGCTACACCTTC.

The table lists this clonotype with many counts. This chain connects TRBV20-1 to TRBJ1-1, with unresolved D. V lost 1 base and J 0 bases, leaving 6 bases between the germline ends. The CDR3 spans 13 residues. Germline-derived CDR1 and CDR2 are DFQATT and SNEGSKA (reference sequence). The CDR3 nucleotides are TGCAGTGCTAGAGGACACCTGAACACTGAAGCTTTCTTT. Translating it yields CSARGHLNTEAFF.

This clonotype occurred many times. The rearrangement links TRBV4-2 to TRBJ1-2, with 7 bases matching TRBD1. The CDR3 contains 16 residues. Germline CDR1 reads LGHNA; CDR2 reads YNFKEQ. Trimming removed 3 bases from V and 8 bases from J; junction bases left unmatched: 15. This CDR3 is CASSQGDSPIGEGYTF. CDR3 nucleotides: TGTGCCAGCAGCCAGGGGGACAGCCCGATCGGGGAGGGCTACACCTTC.

There are many counts of this clonotype. The V call is TRBV6-1, the J call TRBJ1-2, with TRBD1 matching 8 bases. In germline, CDR1 is MNHNS, CDR2 SASEGT. The CDR3 has 13 amino acids. J gave up 4 bases and V 6 bases, and 4 bases lay outside the gene matches. The CDR3: CASRRTGLYGYTF. Written as DNA, the CDR3 is TGTGCCAGCAGGAGGACAGGGCTCTATGGCTACACCTTC.

This clonotype was detected ten times or more. The genes are TRBV7-2 and TRBJ2-7, with D maybe TRBD2 (6 bases). The CDR3 has 15 amino acids. Trimming pared 1 base from V and 3 bases from J, leaving 13 bases between. From germline, CDR1 is SGHTA and CDR2 FQGNSA. The CDR3 DNA sequence: TGTGCCAGCAGCTTAGAAGTGGGGACTCTCTACGAGCAGTACTTC. This translates into CASSLEVGTLYEQYF. The full variable domain, in which reference TRBV7-2 and TRBJ2-7 provide the parts outside the CDR3, is GAGVSQSPSNKVTEKGKDVELRCDPISGHTALYWYRQSLGQGLEFLIYFQGNSAPDKSGLPSDRFSAERTGGSVSTLTIQRTQQEDSAVYLCASSLEVGTLYEQYFGPGTRLTVT.

This clonotype was observed at least ten times. The chain joins TRBV2 to TRBJ2-5; D not certain. The CDR3 spans 13 residues. Germline lookup yields CDR1 SNHLY and CDR2 FYNNEI. With 8 bases removed from V and 1 base from J, the gap between germline ends came to 11 bases. The CDR3 DNA reads TGTGCCAGCCGATGGTACAGCCAAGAGACCCAGTACTTC. Protein sequence: CASRWYSQETQYF. Looking up the rest from reference TRBV2 and TRBJ2-5 gives the full variable domain: EPEVTQTPSHQVTQMGQEVILRCVPISNHLYFYWYRQILGQKVEFLVSFYNNEISEKSEIFDDQFSVERPDGSNFTLKIRSTKLEDSAMYFCASRWYSQETQYFGPGTRLLVL.

This clonotype was recorded many times. The chain is built from TRBV20-1 and TRBJ2-5; 10 bases are a match to TRBD2. The CDR3 runs 16 residues. From germline, CDR1 is DFQATT and CDR2 SNEGSKA (reference sequence). Unmatched junction bases numbered 12, after V lost 4 bases and J lost 4 bases. The CDR3 DNA reads as TGCAGTGCTACCGGGACTAGCGCCGGAAAGGGAGAGACCCAGTACTTC. Protein: CSATGTSAGKGETQYF.

This clonotype was observed a few times. The chain carries TRBV12-3 or TRBV12-4 and TRBJ2-1, with no clear D. V lost 6 bases and J lost 6, with 15 bases in between. The CDR3 sequence is 14 residues long. The DNA for the CDR3 is TGTGCCAGCAGAAATCCCTTATTAAGCAATGAGCAGTTCTTC. Encoded protein: CASRNPLLSNEQFF.

This clonotype was observed at least ten times. V usage is TRBV7-2 and J usage is TRBJ1-5, with 7 bases lining up with TRBD1. The CDR3 totals 15 residues. Per germline, CDR1 SGHTA and CDR2 FQGNSA. Trimming took 5 bases from V and 5 from J; bases not matched to a gene: 9. The CDR3, as DNA: TGTGCCAGCAGCGAAGGGACAGCTTGGCATCAGCCCCAGCATTTT. Its translation: CASSEGTAWHQPQHF.

Many counts were recorded for this clonotype. The rearrangement links TRBV5-1 to TRBJ2-5; 7 bases agree with TRBD2. The ends lost 5 bases at V and 9 bases at J; junction bases unmatched: 7. The germline V gene has CDR1 SGHRS and CDR2 YFSETQ. This CDR3 spans 12 amino acids. CDR3 coding DNA: TGCGCCAGCAGGGACCTAGCGGAGGCCCAGTACTTC. Its translation is CASRDLAEAQYF.

This clonotype was found many times. V and J are TRBV4-1 and TRBJ1-5; D gene ambiguous. The V end was cut by 1 base, the J end by 6 bases, with 13 bases between. The CDR3 extends over 15 amino acids. CDR1 is MGHRA, CDR2 YSYEKL, per germline. CDR3 sequence: CASSQVPIFRQPQHF. The CDR3 bases are TGCGCCAGCAGCCAAGTCCCAATTTTCCGTCAGCCCCAGCATTTT.

This clonotype appeared many times. The V and J genes are TRBV20-1 and TRBJ1-5; D gene ambiguous. V was shortened by 3 bases and J by 0 bases, with 15 bases between the two germline ends. The germline V gene encodes CDR1 DFQATT and CDR2 SNEGSKA (reference sequence). The CDR3 runs 16 residues. CDR3 sequence reads: CSARDTYLNSNQPQHF. As DNA, the CDR3 is TGCAGTGCTAGGGATACCTACCTAAATAGCAATCAGCCCCAGCATTTT.

At least ten counts were recorded for this clonotype. The V gene is TRBV6-5, the J gene TRBJ2-7; 9 nucleotides match TRBD1. The V gene end was trimmed by 1 base and the J gene end by 6 bases; junction bases not matched to a gene: 7. The CDR3 spans 15 residues. The V gene's germline CDR1 is MNHEY and CDR2 SVGAGI. The CDR3 reads CASSYYRGQRREQYF. CDR3 bases: TGTGCCAGCAGTTACTACAGGGGGCAGAGGCGCGAGCAGTACTTC.

The rearrangement links TRBV6-5 to TRBJ1-4; D gene ambiguous. V was shortened by 0 bases and J by 1 base, with 12 bases between the two germline ends. CDR1 is MNHEY and CDR2 is SVGAGI in the germline V gene. CDR3 length: 17 residues. The CDR3 DNA reads as TGTGCCAGCAGTTACTCGAGAAGGCGGATAACTAATGAAAAACTGTTTTTT. This sequence encodes CASSYSRRRITNEKLFF.

This clonotype was seen ten or more times. The chain employs TRBV27 and TRBJ2-1; 11 bases map to TRBD2. This CDR3 is built from 19 residues. After removal of 1 base from V and 0 bases from J, the junction contained 8 bases not matched to a gene. CDR1 is MNHEY and CDR2 is SMNVEV in the germline V gene (reference sequence). CDR3 DNA sequence: TGTGCCAGCAGTTTATTGTCTAGCGGGGGGTTGAGCTCCTACAATGAGCAGTTCTTC. Residues: CASSLLSSGGLSSYNEQFF.

There are many counts of this clonotype. The chain combines TRBV29-1 with TRBJ2-7; 11 positions match TRBD1. This CDR3 spans 13 amino acids. The germline CDR1 and CDR2 sequences are SQVTM and ANQGSEA. With 6 bases clipped from V and 5 bases from J, the junction kept 6 bases outside the gene matches. CDR3: CSVTGTGGDEQYF. The CDR3 DNA is TGCAGCGTGACGGGGACAGGGGGTGACGAGCAGTACTTC.

This clonotype has ten or more counts. The V call is TRBV12-3 or TRBV12-4, the J call TRBJ2-3; 10 bases are shared with TRBD1. With V trimmed by 6 bases and J by 7 bases, 16 bases remained unmatched. CDR3 length: 17 amino acids. The CDR3 reads CASSTDDRDRGRNTQYF. The DNA for the CDR3 is TGTGCCAGCAGCACCGACGACCGGGACAGGGGAAGAAATACGCAGTATTTT.

This clonotype was observed many times. This chain links TRBV7-9 with TRBJ2-7, with D unclear. This CDR3 contains 11 residues. V dropped 7 bases and J dropped 3 bases, with 7 bases sitting between them. CDR1 SEHNR and CDR2 FQNEAQ come from the germline V gene (reference sequence). The CDR3 is CASNRYYEQYF. CDR3 nucleotides: TGTGCCAGCAACCGATACTACGAGCAGTACTTC.

This chain links TRBV4-3 with TRBJ2-5; TRBD2 agrees at 9 bases. The germline CDR1 and CDR2 sequences are LGHNA and YSLEER. The CDR3 has 14 residues. Losses at the gene ends were 4 bases for V and 4 bases for J; bases not matched to a gene: 4. CDR3 nucleotide sequence: TGCGCCAGCAGCCCGCGGACTAGCGTAGAGACCCAGTACTTC. This encodes CASSPRTSVETQYF.

Remarks on this clonotype: The germline gene is not matched at one end of the junction; a read error may be the cause. This sequence joins TRBV5-7 and TRBJ1-1; 8 bases fit TRBD1. TRBV5-7 belongs to the ORF category, with a function that is uncertain. The length of the CDR3 is 14 residues. CDR3 protein: CAISPRGLGTEAFF. DNA for the CDR3: TGTGCCATCAGCCCCAGGGGGCTGGGGACTGAAGCTTTCTTT.

This clonotype occurred many times. V usage is TRBV6-5 and J usage is TRBJ1-6, with TRBD1 matching over 9 bases. The CDR3 contains 14 residues. Germline V lookup: CDR1 MNHEY, CDR2 SVGAGI. V was pared by 2 bases and J by 10 bases, with 3 bases of the junction left unmatched. CDR3 coding DNA: TGTGCCAGCAGTTACGGGACAGGGAGATCACCCCTCCACTTT. It translates to CASSYGTGRSPLHF.

This clonotype was seen at least ten times. V gene TRBV5-1 combines with J gene TRBJ1-1, with a possible D match to TRBD1 (5 bases). The ends were cut back, 2 bases at V and 0 bases at J, with 11 bases in the middle. The CDR3 length is 15 residues. Germline assignment: CDR1 SGHRS and CDR2 YFSETQ. The CDR3 sequence is CASSFLDTMNTEAFF. CDR3 nucleotides: TGCGCCAGCAGCTTCCTGGACACCATGAACACTGAAGCTTTCTTT.

The table lists this clonotype with many counts. V and J are TRBV20-1 and TRBJ2-7, with unresolved D. CDR1 is DFQATT, CDR2 SNEGSKA, per germline (reference sequence). The CDR3 is 11 residues long. Deletions cut 7 bases from V and 0 bases from J, with 7 bases between. CDR3 region: CSGESSYEQYF. The DNA for the CDR3 is TGCAGTGGAGAGAGCTCCTACGAGCAGTACTTC.

This clonotype was seen a single time. This could be a read error, since a much larger clone is one nucleotide away. The chain links TRBV3-1 to TRBJ1-1; the D is unclear. In germline, CDR1 is LGHDT, CDR2 YNNKEL (reference sequence). This CDR3 spans 14 amino acids. The CDR3 sequence is CACSPSGVNTEAFF. The CDR3 coding sequence is TGTGCCTGCAGCCCCTCCGGGGTGAACACTGAAGCTTTCTTT.

The rearrangement links TRBV6-2 or TRBV6-3 to TRBJ2-7, with 7 bases that match TRBD2. CDR1 MNHEY and CDR2 SVGEGT come from the germline V gene. With 0 bases clipped from V and 6 bases from J, the junction kept 8 bases outside the gene matches. This CDR3 is built from 15 residues. CDR3 in amino acids: CASSYSRGSPGEQYF. The CDR3 bases are TGTGCCAGCAGTTACTCGCGGGGGTCCCCCGGCGAGCAGTACTTC.

J is TRBJ2-5 and V is TRBV12-3 or TRBV12-4; no clear D gene. V lost 2 bases and J lost 1, with 8 bases in between. The CDR3 extends over 14 amino acids. CDR3: CASSLRLFQETQYF. The CDR3 DNA is TGTGCCAGCAGTTTAAGGCTATTCCAAGAGACCCAGTACTTC.

In its sample, this clonotype was seen many times. The chain links TRBV4-3 to TRBJ2-2, with TRBD2 identical over 8 bases. The CDR3 covers 16 residues. Germline lookup yields CDR1 LGHNA and CDR2 YSLEER. The junction had 5 bases not matched to a gene; V was cut back by 0 bases and J by 5 bases. The CDR3 sequence is CASSQEWVAGTGELFF. CDR3 sequence (DNA): TGCGCCAGCAGCCAAGAATGGGTAGCGGGAACCGGGGAGCTGTTTTTT.

The chain links TRBV10-3 to TRBJ2-3; 8 bases are a match to TRBD2. Germline CDR1 ENHRY, CDR2 SYGVKD. This CDR3 has 19 residues. Losses at the gene ends were 2 bases for V and 2 bases for J; bases not matched to a gene: 15. The CDR3 DNA reads as TGTGCCATCAGTGAGGGGCGCCCTACGGGGGGGAAGTACACAGATACGCAGTATTTT. It is translated as CAISEGRPTGGKYTDTQYF.

This clonotype occurred many times. The chain combines TRBV10-3 with TRBJ2-5; D ambiguous. This CDR3 comprises 11 residues. V was pared by 6 bases and J by 4 bases, with 6 bases between. From germline, CDR1 is ENHRY and CDR2 SYGVKD. Here the CDR3 DNA reads TGTGCCATCAGCACGGGAGAGACCCAGTACTTC. Translation gives CAISTGETQYF.